This T cell receptor (beta chain) was sequenced in a study of cytomegalovirus exposure and HLA in healthy donors. Study-wide results and limits: TCR sequences were mostly rare, though some public TCRs occurred in many donors.

PCR used 60 Vbeta primers and 13 Jbeta primers. Sequencing used immunoSEQ multiplex PCR; TCRdb keeps in-frame clones, though not all of them. Among about 190,000 clones listed, less than 85% were seen once. Note on this clone: Its antigen remains unidentified.

Donors were nominally healthy when sampled, though unrecorded immune exposures were likely. Germline V CDR1 and CDR2: SNHLY, FYNNEI. V lost 2 bases, J lost 3 bases, and 13 bases lay in between. CDR3 size: 16 residues. This chain links TRBV2 with TRBJ2-2, with D possibly matching TRBD2 (6 bases). The material sequenced was PBMCs. The source is a man younger than 45 in good health and CMV-seropositive. CDR3 coding DNA: TGTGCCAGCAGTGAACTGGGGGGTCGTTACACCGGGGAGCTGTTTTTT. Protein: CASSELGGRYTGELFF.